This TCR beta chain comes out of a study of blood T cell repertoires in COVID-19. TCRdb keeps only in-frame clones here, not all; method: immunoSEQ multiplex PCR. The sample lists some 110,000 clones, approximately 81% seen once, with approximately 5.9% in the top ten. The germline CDR1 and CDR2 sequences are LGHDT and YNNKEL (reference sequence). CDR3 length: 15 residues. V lost 5 bases and J 4 bases, leaving 14 bases between the germline ends. Enrolled during active infection, Seattle patients were then followed longitudinally. Sequenced material: peripheral blood. The receptor comes from a man aged 80 or over with COVID-19, enrolled during active disease. This chain uses TRBV3-1 (or the pseudogene TRBV3-2) with TRBJ1-4; D is possibly TRBD1 (5 bases). DNA of the CDR3: TGTGCCAGCAGCTCGCGACAGCTTGGTAATGAAAAACTGTTTTTT. It specifies CASSSRQLGNEKLFF.